These 17 T cell receptor beta chains originate from one sample sequenced in a study of metastatic and nonmetastatic thyroid tumors. TCRdb re-called clones from the PCR reads using MiXCR. Of approximately 17,000 clones listed, under 35% are singletons. Each patient came to thyroid surgery without any prior treatment (of any kind). Sequencing was performed on adjacent normal tissue. The receptors originated from a female donor with papillary thyroid cancer or a benign thyroid nodule (not recorded which). Some clones in this sample may be carry-over from other donors' samples.

The V call is TRBV5-5, the J call TRBJ2-7; D unclear. Germline V CDR1 and CDR2: SGHKS, YYEKEE (reference sequence). V was trimmed by 0 bases and J by 1 base, leaving 11 bases between them. The CDR3 length is 15 residues. The CDR3 DNA is TGTGCCAGCAGCTTGGAGGCTAGTTTATCCTACGAGCAGTACTTC. This translates into CASSLEASLSYEQYF.

This clone was recorded a few times. In nucleotides, the CDR3 is TGTGCCAGCAGCGTGACTAGCCCCGGGGAGCTGTTTTTT. It yields the protein CASSVTSPGELFF. The chain is built from TRBV2 and TRBJ2-2, with 7 bases aligning to TRBD2. The junction had 4 bases not matched to a gene; V was cut back by 6 bases and J by 6 bases. The germline V gene has CDR1 SNHLY and CDR2 FYNNEI. The CDR3 is 13 amino acids.

The chain combines TRBV2 with TRBJ2-3, with 11 positions matching TRBD2. The V gene's germline CDR1 is SNHLY and CDR2 FYNNEI. This CDR3 is 15 amino acids long. The V segment lost 10 bases and the J segment 3 bases; nucleotides outside the gene matches: 9. CDR3 in DNA: TGTGCCACCAAAGGTAGCGGGAGGGCAACAGATACGCAGTATTTT. Protein sequence: CATKGSGRATDTQYF.

This clone was found once. The chain combines TRBV5-1 with TRBJ1-6, with TRBD1 identical over 7 bases. This CDR3 spans 18 amino acids. Per the germline V gene, CDR1 is SGHRS and CDR2 is YFSETQ. Trimming at V came to 7 bases and at J to 0 bases, leaving 13 bases not matched to a gene. Written as DNA, the CDR3 is TGCGCCAGCTTAGGGGGCAGTTTAAAGAGCTCCTATAATTCACCCCTCCACTTT. This sequence encodes CASLGGSLKSSYNSPLHF.

There are a few counts of this clone. The chain employs TRBV6-1 and TRBJ1-3, with D perhaps TRBD1 (5 bases). V gave up 5 bases and J gave up 3 bases, with 14 bases separating them. The CDR3 totals 15 residues. Germline CDR1 is MNHNS and CDR2 is SASEGT. The CDR3 nucleotides read TGTGCCAGCAGTCCCCATGGGGCGGGTGGAAACACCATATATTTT. Residues: CASSPHGAGGNTIYF.

This sequence joins TRBV4-2 and TRBJ2-2; 10 bases are shared with TRBD2. Germline V gene lookup returns CDR1 LGHNA and CDR2 YNFKEQ. The CDR3 loop spans 20 amino acids. Germline trimming cut 8 bases from V and 4 bases from J; bases unmatched to any gene: 22. The CDR3 here is CASALKGPREAGGATGELFF. CDR3 in DNA: TGTGCCAGCGCCCTTAAGGGTCCACGTGAAGCGGGGGGGGCCACCGGGGAGCTGTTTTTT.

In its sample, this clone was seen a few times. The chain recombines TRBV19 with TRBJ2-3, with 7 bases that match TRBD2. CDR1 LNHDA and CDR2 SQIVND come from the germline V gene (reference sequence). This CDR3 has 15 amino acids. V shed 4 bases and J 4 bases; nucleotides not matched to a gene: 8. The CDR3 DNA reads as TGTGCCAGTAGTAGAGGAGCGGGACTATCAGATACGCAGTATTTT. Its translation is CASSRGAGLSDTQYF.

This clone was detected a few times. The V call is TRBV6-2 or TRBV6-3, the J call TRBJ1-3; possible D gene TRBD1, 5 bases. The CDR3 runs 17 residues. Germline lookup yields CDR1 MNHEY and CDR2 SVGEGT. Between the trimmed V and J ends, which lost 5 bases and 2 bases, there was a span of 19 bases. The CDR3 DNA follows: TGTGCCAGCAGTCCGGCCCGGCCAGGGCGAGCTGGAAACACCATATATTTT. Protein sequence: CASSPARPGRAGNTIYF.

The V call is TRBV6-2 or TRBV6-3, the J call TRBJ1-4; no clear D gene. There are 16 residues in the CDR3. Trimming stripped 2 bases from V and 4 bases from J, with 14 bases between. CDR1 MNHEY and CDR2 SVGEGT come from the germline V gene. CDR3 in DNA: TGTGCCAGCAGTTACCCCCAGACGGAGAATAATGAAAAACTGTTTTTT. It translates to CASSYPQTENNEKLFF.

This clone was observed a handful of times. The CDR3, as DNA: TGTGCCAGCAGCTTAGCGGCCCCGGGACTAGCGGGAGGTGATACGCAGTATTTT. As protein: CASSLAAPGLAGGDTQYF. This chain links TRBV11-1 with TRBJ2-3, with TRBD2 identical over 15 bases. Germline-derived CDR1 and CDR2 are SGHAT and FQDESV (reference sequence). The junction had 7 bases not matched to a gene; V was cut back by 0 bases and J by 6 bases. The length of the CDR3 is 18 residues. Full variable domain (outside the CDR3, taken from reference TRBV11-1 and TRBJ2-3): EAEVAQSPRYKITEKSQAVAFWCDPISGHATLYWYRQILGQGPELLVQFQDESVVDDSQLPKDRFSAERLKGVDSTLKIQPAELGDSAMYLCASSLAAPGLAGGDTQYFGPGTRLTVL.

This clone was counted a few times. V gene TRBV6-1 combines with J gene TRBJ1-1, with D possibly TRBD1 on 5 matching bases. The ends were cut back, 4 bases at V and 1 base at J, with 19 bases in the middle. Germline V gene lookup returns CDR1 MNHNS and CDR2 SASEGT. This CDR3 has 17 residues. The CDR3 is CASSGWDSTQRNTEAFF. CDR3 DNA: TGTGCCAGCAGTGGGTGGGACTCAACTCAAAGGAACACTGAAGCTTTCTTT.

The chain employs TRBV10-1 and TRBJ2-7; 7 positions agree with TRBD2. Germline assignment: CDR1 WNHNN and CDR2 SYGVQD (reference sequence). V was clipped by 6 bases and J by 3 bases; unmatched bases: 5. This CDR3 contains 13 residues. For the CDR3, the DNA is TGCGCCAGCAGCTTTACTAGCGTCTACGAGCAGTACTTC. Residues: CASSFTSVYEQYF.

This clone turned up a few times. The chain joins TRBV19 to TRBJ1-6; 7 positions match TRBD1. The germline CDR1 and CDR2 sequences are LNHDA and SQIVND (reference sequence). The CDR3 length is 14 residues. After removal of 3 bases from V and 10 bases from J, the junction contained 6 bases not matched to a gene. The CDR3: CASSIDRARSPLHF. The CDR3 nucleotides read TGTGCCAGTAGTATCGACAGGGCTCGGTCACCCCTCCACTTT.

This clone was seen only a few times. This chain uses TRBV2 with TRBJ1-2; perhaps TRBD1 as D (6 bases). The CDR3 totals 14 residues. Germline V lookup: CDR1 SNHLY, CDR2 FYNNEI. Deletions cut 5 bases from V and 1 base from J, with 11 bases between. DNA of the CDR3: TGTGCCAGCAGTACGACAGGTCATAACTATGGCTACACCTTC. It is translated as CASSTTGHNYGYTF.

This clone was counted a few times. The junction shows a germline mismatch at one end, possibly a read error. The sample carries other DNA sequences with the same CDR3. The chain links TRBV28 to TRBJ1-5; weak D call: TRBD1 (5 bases). The CDR3 is 16 amino acids. Per the germline V gene, CDR1 is MDHEN and CDR2 is SYDVKM. The CDR3 DNA reads as TGTGCCAGCGCAAATTTTGGGGCAAGGTTTAATCAGCCCCAGCATTTC. Its protein product is CASANFGARFNQPQHF.

V usage is TRBV19 and J usage is TRBJ2-7, with D possibly matching TRBD1 (6 bases). Germline CDR1 and CDR2: LNHDA and SQIVND (reference sequence). Trimming took off 3 bases at V and 3 bases at J, with 12 bases between the two ends. This CDR3 spans 14 amino acids. CDR3 coding DNA: TGTGCCAGTAGTATCCAGGGGACGGGCTACGAGCAGTACTTC. Its translation: CASSIQGTGYEQYF.

The rearrangement links TRBV5-1 to TRBJ2-7; D could derive from TRBD1 or TRBD2 (5 bases each). The CDR3 runs 13 residues. The ends were cut back, 5 bases at V and 5 bases at J, with 14 bases in the middle. Germline V gives CDR1 SGHRS, CDR2 YFSETQ. The CDR3 loop reads CASSTGGTNEQYF. In DNA form, the CDR3 reads TGCGCCAGCAGTACAGGAGGCACGAACGAGCAGTACTTC.